A selection of T cell receptor beta chains follows, all from one sample in a study of OX40 agonist ivuxolimab in advanced cancers. Assay used: immunoSEQ multiplex PCR; TCRdb lists only in-frame clones, some missing. The sample yields over 90,000 clones, around 85% seen once. The sequencing here drew on CD4+ or CD8+ T cells sorted from blood, taken in a trial of the OX40 agonist ivuxolimab. The origin of the receptors is an adult with an advanced solid tumor such as melanoma, head and neck, liver or kidney cancer. Each CDR3 is given with its conserved first and last residue. The D gene is left open where the match is weak. Size is omitted from some rows. Given values are once, few, many or a class for expanded clones.

clone size: NA
J gene: TRBJ1-1
D gene: NA
CDR3 length: 13
V gene: TRBV13
CDR3 DNA: TGTGCCAGCAGCCGGGACACCAACACTGAAGCTTTCTTT
CDR3 protein: CASSRDTNTEAFF

clone size: NA
J gene: TRBJ1-5
D gene: NA
CDR3 length: 17
V gene: TRBV19
CDR3 DNA: TGTGCCAGTAGTAAAACCCCCGCCGCAAACCGCAATCAGCCCCAGCATTTT
CDR3 protein: CASSKTPAANRNQPQHF

clone size: NA
J gene: TRBJ1-5
D gene: TRBD1
CDR3 length: 15
V gene: TRBV18
CDR3 DNA: TGTGCCAGCTCACCTGGGCAGGGGGGGAGTCAGCCCCAGCATTTT
CDR3 protein: CASSPGQGGSQPQHF

clone size: NA
J gene: TRBJ2-1
D gene: TRBD1
CDR3 length: 17
V gene: TRBV7-6
CDR3 DNA: TGTGCCAGCAGCTTAGCGGGGACAGCGCTTGGATACAATGAGCAGTTCTTC
CDR3 protein: CASSLAGTALGYNEQFF

clone size: few
J gene: TRBJ2-2
D gene: NA
CDR3 length: 16
V gene: TRBV9
CDR3 DNA: TGTGCCAGCAGCGCCTCAGGGCACCGCCCCACCGGGGAGCTGTTTTTT
CDR3 protein: CASSASGHRPTGELFF

clone size: NA
J gene: TRBJ1-1
D gene: NA
CDR3 length: 12
V gene: TRBV30
CDR3 DNA: TGTGCCTGGGCAGGGGAAGCCACTGAAGCTTTCTTT
CDR3 protein: CAWAGEATEAFF

clone size: NA
J gene: TRBJ2-7
D gene: NA
CDR3 length: 13
V gene: TRBV7-9
CDR3 DNA: TGTGCCAGCAGCTCTGGACCCGTCGACGAGCAGTACTTC
CDR3 protein: CASSSGPVDEQYF

clone size: NA
J gene: TRBJ1-2
D gene: NA
CDR3 length: 13
V gene: TRBV19
CDR3 DNA: TGTGCCAGTAGTGCTCGACAGCTAGGTGGCTACACCTTC
CDR3 protein: CASSARQLGGYTF

clone size: NA
J gene: TRBJ2-2
D gene: TRBD1
CDR3 length: 16
V gene: TRBV9
CDR3 DNA: TGTGCCAGCAGCGTAGAGGGACAGGGGGTTGTCGGGGAGCTGTTTTTT
CDR3 protein: CASSVEGQGVVGELFF

clone size: NA
J gene: TRBJ2-1
D gene: NA
CDR3 length: 11
V gene: TRBV5-4
CDR3 DNA: TGTGCCAGCAGCTTGGGCTATGAGCAGTTCTTC
CDR3 protein: CASSLGYEQFF

clone size: NA
J gene: TRBJ1-2
D gene: TRBD1
CDR3 length: 13
V gene: TRBV19
CDR3 DNA: TGTGCCAGCATGGACAGGGTGAGGGATGGCTACACCTTC
CDR3 protein: CASMDRVRDGYTF

clone size: NA
J gene: TRBJ2-1
D gene: NA
CDR3 length: 11
V gene: TRBV20-1
CDR3 DNA: TGCAGTGCTAGTAGGGGGGGCCAGCAGTTCTTC
CDR3 protein: CSASRGGQQFF

clone size: NA
J gene: TRBJ2-1
D gene: TRBD1
CDR3 length: 15
V gene: TRBV19
CDR3 DNA: TGTGCCAGTAGTAGCTCGACAGGGACGTACAATGAGCAGTTCTTC
CDR3 protein: CASSSSTGTYNEQFF

clone size: NA
J gene: TRBJ2-1
D gene: NA
CDR3 length: 15
V gene: TRBV6-1
CDR3 DNA: TGTGCCAGCAGTGACCACAGGGATGTCGGCAATGAGCAGTTCTTC
CDR3 protein: CASSDHRDVGNEQFF

clone size: NA
J gene: TRBJ1-2
D gene: NA
CDR3 length: 14
V gene: TRBV30
CDR3 DNA: TGTGCCTGGAGCCCTCACACACCCCCGTATGGCTACACCTTC
CDR3 protein: CAWSPHTPPYGYTF

clone size: NA
J gene: TRBJ2-1
D gene: TRBD2
CDR3 length: 16
V gene: TRBV4-1
CDR3 DNA: TGCGCCAGCAGCCCGTTAGCGGGGGGGCTCTACAATGAGCAGTTCTTC
CDR3 protein: CASSPLAGGLYNEQFF

clone size: NA
J gene: TRBJ2-2
D gene: NA
CDR3 length: 15
V gene: TRBV6-6
CDR3 DNA: TGTGCCAGCAGTTACCAGGGGGGAGGGGCCGGGGAGCTGTTTTTT
CDR3 protein: CASSYQGGGAGELFF

clone size: NA
J gene: TRBJ2-3
D gene: TRBD1
CDR3 length: 16
V gene: TRBV7-9
CDR3 DNA: TGTGCCAGCAGCTATAACAGGGGTCCTAGCACAGATACGCAGTATTTT
CDR3 protein: CASSYNRGPSTDTQYF

clone size: NA
J gene: TRBJ2-6
D gene: NA
CDR3 length: 17
V gene: TRBV30
CDR3 DNA: TGTGCCTGGAGTAATCGGCGGAGGAACTCTGGGGCCAACGTCCTGACTTTC
CDR3 protein: CAWSNRRRNSGANVLTF

clone size: NA
J gene: TRBJ2-3
D gene: NA
CDR3 length: 12
V gene: TRBV11-3
CDR3 DNA: TGTGCCAGCCAGGGGGAGGCAGATACGCAGTATTTT
CDR3 protein: CASQGEADTQYF

clone size: NA
J gene: TRBJ1-2
D gene: TRBD1
CDR3 length: 13
V gene: TRBV30
CDR3 DNA: TGTGCCTGGAGTAGCCAGGGGGCGTATGGCTACACCTTC
CDR3 protein: CAWSSQGAYGYTF

clone size: NA
J gene: TRBJ1-1
D gene: TRBD1
CDR3 length: 16
V gene: TRBV5-5
CDR3 DNA: TGTGCCAGCAGCTCAATTCCTCCAGGGGGCAGGACTGAAGCTTTCTTT
CDR3 protein: CASSSIPPGGRTEAFF

clone size: NA
J gene: TRBJ1-1
D gene: NA
CDR3 length: 13
V gene: TRBV6-5
CDR3 DNA: TGTGCCAGCAGTTCGGGACTGAACACTGAAGCTTTCTTT
CDR3 protein: CASSSGLNTEAFF